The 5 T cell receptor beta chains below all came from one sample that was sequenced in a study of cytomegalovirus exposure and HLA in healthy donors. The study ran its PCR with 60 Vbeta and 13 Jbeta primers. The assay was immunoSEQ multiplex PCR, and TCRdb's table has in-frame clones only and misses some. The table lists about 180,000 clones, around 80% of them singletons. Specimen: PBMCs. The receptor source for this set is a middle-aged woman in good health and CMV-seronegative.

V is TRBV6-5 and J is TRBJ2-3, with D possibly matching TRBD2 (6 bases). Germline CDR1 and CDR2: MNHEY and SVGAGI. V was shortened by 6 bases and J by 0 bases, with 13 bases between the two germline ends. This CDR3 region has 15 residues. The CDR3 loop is CASSHWRGSTDTQYF. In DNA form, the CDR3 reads TGTGCCAGCAGCCACTGGAGGGGTAGCACAGATACGCAGTATTTT.

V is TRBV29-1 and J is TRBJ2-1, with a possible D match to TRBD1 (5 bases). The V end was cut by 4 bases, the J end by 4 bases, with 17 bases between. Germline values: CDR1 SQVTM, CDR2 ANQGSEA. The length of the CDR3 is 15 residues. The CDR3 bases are TGCAGCGTTGGGTGGTGGTCTAGGGGATACAATGAGCAGTTCTTC. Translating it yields CSVGWWSRGYNEQFF.

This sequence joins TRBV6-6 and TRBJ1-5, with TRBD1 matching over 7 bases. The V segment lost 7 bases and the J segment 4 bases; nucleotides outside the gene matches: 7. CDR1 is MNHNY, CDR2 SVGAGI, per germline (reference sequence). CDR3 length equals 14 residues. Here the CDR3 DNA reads TGTGCCAGCACCCCTTGGGACAGAAATCAGCCCCAGCATTTT. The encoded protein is CASTPWDRNQPQHF.

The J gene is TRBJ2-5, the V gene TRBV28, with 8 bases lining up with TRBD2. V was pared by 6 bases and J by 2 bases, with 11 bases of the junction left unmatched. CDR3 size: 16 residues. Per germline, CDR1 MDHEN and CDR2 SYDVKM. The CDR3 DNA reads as TGTGCCAGCAGGGGGGACGCGGGAGGCATACAAGAGACCCAGTACTTC. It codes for CASRGDAGGIQETQYF.

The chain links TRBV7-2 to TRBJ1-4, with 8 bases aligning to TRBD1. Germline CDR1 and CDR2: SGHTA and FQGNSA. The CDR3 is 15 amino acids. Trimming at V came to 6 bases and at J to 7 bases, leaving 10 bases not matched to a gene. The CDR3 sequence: CASSLGAGGGEKLFF. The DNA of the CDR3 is TGTGCCAGCAGTCTGGGGGCAGGGGGCGGTGAAAAACTGTTTTTT.